Listed below are T cell receptor beta chains from one sample, sequenced in a study of blood T cells in healthy people across ages. Each CDR3 protein is one row after TCRdb ran MiXCR on the 5' RACE reads. This table has about 580,000 distinct CDR3 sequences, more than 45% appearing once. Sequenced input: blood. The receptors shown here come from a man older than 75 in good health. Both conserved end residues are part of each CDR3. Fields, in order: D gene, V gene, J gene, clone size, CDR3 DNA, CDR3 protein. D genes are given only for firm matches. The size field is filled for only some rows; it gives once, few, many or a size class.

d_call: NA
v_call: TRBV4-3
j_call: TRBJ2-7
clone_size: once
cdr3_nt: TGCGCCGGCAGCCAAGGAGGGTCAGGGCCCTCCCACGAGCAGTACTTC
cdr3_aa: CAGSQGGSGPSHEQYF

d_call: NA
v_call: TRBV10-3
j_call: TRBJ2-5
clone_size: few
cdr3_nt: TGTGCCATCAGTTGGGCGGAGCAAGAGACCCAGTACTTC
cdr3_aa: CAISWAEQETQYF

d_call: NA
v_call: TRBV5-1
j_call: TRBJ1-2
clone_size: NA
cdr3_nt: TGCGCCAGCAGCCCGGAGAGAGGTGGCTACACCTTC
cdr3_aa: CASSPERGGYTF

d_call: TRBD2
v_call: TRBV29-1
j_call: TRBJ2-3
clone_size: NA
cdr3_nt: TGCAGCGTTGAAGAGCTCGGTGCGGGGGGCGGTACGCAGTATTTT
cdr3_aa: CSVEELGAGGGTQYF

d_call: NA
v_call: TRBV11-3
j_call: TRBJ2-1
clone_size: NA
cdr3_nt: TGTGCCAGCAGCGCCAGGGGTGGCGGGAGTGTGGATGAGCAGTTCTTC
cdr3_aa: CASSARGGGSVDEQFF

d_call: TRBD1
v_call: TRBV25-1
j_call: TRBJ1-4
clone_size: once
cdr3_nt: TGTGCCAGCAGTACAGGGGTCGGTGAAAAACTGTTTTTT
cdr3_aa: CASSTGVGEKLFF

d_call: TRBD2
v_call: TRBV7-2
j_call: TRBJ2-3
clone_size: NA
cdr3_nt: TGTGCCAGCAGCTTAGCGGGCGGGGGGGCTAGCACAGATACGCAGTATTTT
cdr3_aa: CASSLAGGGASTDTQYF

d_call: NA
v_call: TRBV18
j_call: TRBJ2-3
clone_size: NA
cdr3_nt: TGTGCCAGCTCAACCGGAGTACCAGATACGCAGTATTTT
cdr3_aa: CASSTGVPDTQYF

d_call: NA
v_call: TRBV10-3
j_call: TRBJ1-1
clone_size: NA
cdr3_nt: TGTGCCATCAGTGAGGGCAGGGACGTCACTGAAGCTTTCTTT
cdr3_aa: CAISEGRDVTEAFF

d_call: NA
v_call: TRBV6-5
j_call: TRBJ1-4
clone_size: few
cdr3_nt: TGTGCCGGCAGTTACTCGAGCCCTTATGGTGAAAAACTGTTTTTT
cdr3_aa: CAGSYSSPYGEKLFF

d_call: TRBD2
v_call: TRBV5-1
j_call: TRBJ2-1
clone_size: NA
cdr3_nt: TGCGCCAGCAAGTCTCGAGCGGGATCCTCAAAAGAGACCCAGTTCTTC
cdr3_aa: CASKSRAGSSKETQFF

d_call: NA
v_call: TRBV6-6
j_call: TRBJ2-1
clone_size: many
cdr3_nt: TGTGCCAGCAGTTTCCGAGGGGGGGGCTCGGGGAATGAGCAGTTCTTC
cdr3_aa: CASSFRGGGSGNEQFF

d_call: NA
v_call: TRBV20-1
j_call: TRBJ2-7
clone_size: NA
cdr3_nt: TGCAGCCTTAGAGTAGATGCCTACGAGCAGTACTTC
cdr3_aa: CSLRVDAYEQYF

d_call: TRBD1
v_call: TRBV12-5
j_call: TRBJ2-3
clone_size: NA
cdr3_nt: TGTGCTAGTGGCTCCCGACAGGGTACGGGTGGGACGCAGTATTTT
cdr3_aa: CASGSRQGTGGTQYF

d_call: TRBD1
v_call: TRBV11-2
j_call: TRBJ2-6
clone_size: NA
cdr3_nt: TGTGCCAGCAGCATCGACAGGGTCGGGGCCAACGTCCTGACTTTC
cdr3_aa: CASSIDRVGANVLTF

d_call: NA
v_call: TRBV29-1
j_call: TRBJ2-4
clone_size: NA
cdr3_nt: TGCAGCGCCGTGACCGGGGGGCACATTCAGTACTTC
cdr3_aa: CSAVTGGHIQYF

d_call: NA
v_call: TRBV4-1
j_call: TRBJ1-2
clone_size: few
cdr3_nt: TGCGCCTGCAGCCAAGAGTGGGGGAACTATGGCTACACCTTC
cdr3_aa: CACSQEWGNYGYTF

d_call: NA
v_call: TRBV5-4
j_call: TRBJ1-1
clone_size: NA
cdr3_nt: TGTGCCAGCAGCCCTGGACTGCGAGAAGTGAACACTGAAGCTTTCTTT
cdr3_aa: CASSPGLREVNTEAFF

d_call: NA
v_call: TRBV29-1
j_call: TRBJ1-1
clone_size: NA
cdr3_nt: TGCAGCGTTGAAAGGAATGAAGCTTTCTTT
cdr3_aa: CSVERNEAFF

d_call: NA
v_call: TRBV18
j_call: TRBJ2-7
clone_size: once
cdr3_nt: TGTGCCAGCTCACCACCAAGTCTCTCCTACGAGCAGTACTTC
cdr3_aa: CASSPPSLSYEQYF

d_call: NA
v_call: TRBV6-6
j_call: TRBJ1-2
clone_size: many
cdr3_nt: TGTGCCAGCAGTTACCTCGCGGTGCCGGATGGCTACACCTTC
cdr3_aa: CASSYLAVPDGYTF

d_call: NA
v_call: TRBV5-1
j_call: TRBJ2-1
clone_size: NA
cdr3_nt: TGCGCCAGCAGCCAGGACAGCCCCTCCTACAATGAGCAGTTCTTC
cdr3_aa: CASSQDSPSYNEQFF

d_call: TRBD1
v_call: TRBV20-1
j_call: TRBJ2-4
clone_size: NA
cdr3_nt: TGCAGTGCAACCGGGACAGGGGGAGCCAAAAACATTCAGTACTTC
cdr3_aa: CSATGTGGAKNIQYF

d_call: NA
v_call: TRBV7-3
j_call: TRBJ2-1
clone_size: NA
cdr3_nt: TGTGCCAGCAGCGTGGGGCCGTCCAATGAGCAGTTCTTC
cdr3_aa: CASSVGPSNEQFF

d_call: NA
v_call: TRBV27
j_call: TRBJ1-1
clone_size: NA
cdr3_nt: TGTGCCAGCAGTGTTCTCTCAGAGGGGGAAGCTTTCTTT
cdr3_aa: CASSVLSEGEAFF

d_call: NA
v_call: TRBV7-9
j_call: TRBJ2-5
clone_size: many
cdr3_nt: TGTGCCAGCAGCTCACCCAGGGGGGGGATCAAAGAGACCCAGTACTTC
cdr3_aa: CASSSPRGGIKETQYF

d_call: NA
v_call: TRBV10-3
j_call: TRBJ2-7
clone_size: NA
cdr3_nt: TGTGCCATCAGTGAGTCGGGCAGGGAATACGAGCAGTACTTC
cdr3_aa: CAISESGREYEQYF

d_call: TRBD1
v_call: TRBV10-3
j_call: TRBJ2-7
clone_size: NA
cdr3_nt: TGTGCCACGCTCGTGCCGGGACAGGTTAACGAGCAGTACTTC
cdr3_aa: CATLVPGQVNEQYF

d_call: TRBD2
v_call: TRBV20-1
j_call: TRBJ2-1
clone_size: NA
cdr3_nt: TGCAGTGCTAGAGATAGTACTAGCGGGATGGACAATGAGCAGTTCTTC
cdr3_aa: CSARDSTSGMDNEQFF

d_call: NA
v_call: TRBV20-1
j_call: TRBJ2-1
clone_size: few
cdr3_nt: TGCAGTGCTAGAGATCCATCCGGAGTTATCAATGAGCAGTTCTTC
cdr3_aa: CSARDPSGVINEQFF

d_call: TRBD1
v_call: TRBV6-2/TRBV6-3
j_call: TRBJ1-5
clone_size: NA
cdr3_nt: TGTGCCAGCAGAAGGACAGGGGAGGTCCAGCCCCAGCATTTT
cdr3_aa: CASRRTGEVQPQHF

d_call: NA
v_call: TRBV12-3/TRBV12-4
j_call: TRBJ1-1
clone_size: NA
cdr3_nt: TGTGCCAGCAGTTTAGCAGGCCACTCGAACACTGAAGCTTTCTTT
cdr3_aa: CASSLAGHSNTEAFF

d_call: NA
v_call: TRBV7-2
j_call: TRBJ1-4
clone_size: NA
cdr3_nt: TGTGCCAGCAGCTCGCTCCGGGATGAAAAACTGTTTTTT
cdr3_aa: CASSSLRDEKLFF

d_call: NA
v_call: TRBV20-1
j_call: TRBJ2-7
clone_size: few
cdr3_nt: TGCAGTGCTGCCCAGGGCCACGAGCAGTACTTC
cdr3_aa: CSAAQGHEQYF

d_call: TRBD1
v_call: TRBV6-6
j_call: TRBJ2-7
clone_size: many
cdr3_nt: TGTGCCAGCAGTTACCTTCCCGGGACAGGGGAAGGGTACGAGCAGTACTTC
cdr3_aa: CASSYLPGTGEGYEQYF

d_call: NA
v_call: TRBV12-3/TRBV12-4
j_call: TRBJ2-1
clone_size: NA
cdr3_nt: TGTGCCAGCAGTTTCGGCTTTAGCGGAAGTGAGCAGTTCTTC
cdr3_aa: CASSFGFSGSEQFF

d_call: TRBD2
v_call: TRBV19
j_call: TRBJ2-3
clone_size: few
cdr3_nt: TGTGCCAGTAGTACGGGACTAGGGATAAGCACAGATACGCAGTATTTT
cdr3_aa: CASSTGLGISTDTQYF

d_call: NA
v_call: TRBV29-1
j_call: TRBJ1-1
clone_size: NA
cdr3_nt: TGCAGCGTAGGACAGAGGAGTCTGAACACTGAAGCTTTCTTT
cdr3_aa: CSVGQRSLNTEAFF

d_call: NA
v_call: TRBV6-1
j_call: TRBJ2-5
clone_size: NA
cdr3_nt: TGTGCCAGCAGTGAACTCTCTAGTTCGGAGACCCAGTACTTC
cdr3_aa: CASSELSSSETQYF

d_call: TRBD2
v_call: TRBV7-2
j_call: TRBJ2-5
clone_size: NA
cdr3_nt: TGTGCCAGCAGCCGGACTAGCGGGAGCCAAGAGACCCAGTACTTC
cdr3_aa: CASSRTSGSQETQYF

d_call: NA
v_call: TRBV2
j_call: TRBJ2-7
clone_size: NA
cdr3_nt: TGTGCCAGCAGTGAAAGGGAAACCTACGAGCAGTACTTC
cdr3_aa: CASSERETYEQYF

d_call: NA
v_call: TRBV4-2
j_call: TRBJ1-1
clone_size: NA
cdr3_nt: TGTGCCAGCAGCCGAGACACAGGAAACAGTGAAGCTTTCTTT
cdr3_aa: CASSRDTGNSEAFF

d_call: TRBD1
v_call: TRBV7-2
j_call: TRBJ2-1
clone_size: few
cdr3_nt: TGTGCCAGCAGCCGGGACAGGGGGGTGAACAATGAGCAGTTCTTC
cdr3_aa: CASSRDRGVNNEQFF

d_call: NA
v_call: TRBV2
j_call: TRBJ2-1
clone_size: NA
cdr3_nt: TGTGCCAGCAGTCGGGACGGGCAGGACAATGAGCAGTTCTTC
cdr3_aa: CASSRDGQDNEQFF

d_call: NA
v_call: TRBV20-1
j_call: TRBJ2-5
clone_size: NA
cdr3_nt: TGCAGTGCTCGGACGCAAGAGACCCAGTACTTC
cdr3_aa: CSARTQETQYF

d_call: NA
v_call: TRBV2
j_call: TRBJ1-1
clone_size: NA
cdr3_nt: TGTGCCAGCAGTGAGGGTCGGGTGGCGCTTGAAGCTTTCTTT
cdr3_aa: CASSEGRVALEAFF

d_call: TRBD2
v_call: TRBV4-3
j_call: TRBJ2-3
clone_size: NA
cdr3_nt: TGCGCCAGCAGCCTCTATAAACTAGCGGGGGGCCCCACAGATACGCAGTATTTT
cdr3_aa: CASSLYKLAGGPTDTQYF

d_call: NA
v_call: TRBV3-1
j_call: TRBJ2-3
clone_size: NA
cdr3_nt: TGTGCCAGCAGCCAAGAACTTGGGCCGGGAGATACGCAGTATTTT
cdr3_aa: CASSQELGPGDTQYF

d_call: NA
v_call: TRBV12-3/TRBV12-4
j_call: TRBJ1-5
clone_size: few
cdr3_nt: TGTGCCAGCAGTTTTCGGGGGAGAGAGCCCCAGCATTTT
cdr3_aa: CASSFRGREPQHF

d_call: TRBD1
v_call: TRBV4-1
j_call: TRBJ1-1
clone_size: NA
cdr3_nt: TGCGACAGCAGCCGACAGGGGGTTGCAACTGAAGCTTTCTTT
cdr3_aa: CDSSRQGVATEAFF

d_call: TRBD2
v_call: TRBV18
j_call: TRBJ2-1
clone_size: NA
cdr3_nt: TGTGCCAGCTCACCAGGGACTAGCGTCTACAATGAGCAGTTCTTC
cdr3_aa: CASSPGTSVYNEQFF

d_call: NA
v_call: TRBV5-1
j_call: TRBJ1-1
clone_size: NA
cdr3_nt: TGCGCCAGCAGCTTGACCCAGACAGGAACTGAAGCTTTCTTT
cdr3_aa: CASSLTQTGTEAFF

d_call: NA
v_call: TRBV20-1
j_call: TRBJ1-1
clone_size: NA
cdr3_nt: TGCAGTGCTGGTCCGGGACGGGAAGCTTTCTTT
cdr3_aa: CSAGPGREAFF

d_call: NA
v_call: TRBV9
j_call: TRBJ2-3
clone_size: NA
cdr3_nt: TGTGCCAGCAGCGTAACCGAGGGGGATACGCAGTATTTT
cdr3_aa: CASSVTEGDTQYF

d_call: NA
v_call: TRBV12-3/TRBV12-4
j_call: TRBJ2-3
clone_size: NA
cdr3_nt: TGTGCCAGCAGTAACGTCCGTAGCACAGATACGCAGTATTTT
cdr3_aa: CASSNVRSTDTQYF

d_call: TRBD2
v_call: TRBV20-1
j_call: TRBJ2-7
clone_size: NA
cdr3_nt: TGCAGGGCTAGCGGATACGAGCAGTACTTC
cdr3_aa: CRASGYEQYF

d_call: TRBD1
v_call: TRBV6-5
j_call: TRBJ1-2
clone_size: many
cdr3_nt: TGTGCCAGCAGTTACACGAGACAGGGCCATGGCTACACCTTC
cdr3_aa: CASSYTRQGHGYTF

d_call: NA
v_call: TRBV29-1
j_call: TRBJ2-1
clone_size: few
cdr3_nt: TGCAGCGTTGAAAGAGAGACCTACGATGAGCAGTTCTTC
cdr3_aa: CSVERETYDEQFF

d_call: NA
v_call: TRBV5-6
j_call: TRBJ2-7
clone_size: few
cdr3_nt: TGTGTCAGCACGACTAGCTCCTACGAGCAGTACTTC
cdr3_aa: CVSTTSSYEQYF

d_call: TRBD2
v_call: TRBV7-2
j_call: TRBJ2-3
clone_size: NA
cdr3_nt: TGTGCCAGCAGCGTCCTAGCGGGGGGCGTCACAGATACGCAGTATTTT
cdr3_aa: CASSVLAGGVTDTQYF